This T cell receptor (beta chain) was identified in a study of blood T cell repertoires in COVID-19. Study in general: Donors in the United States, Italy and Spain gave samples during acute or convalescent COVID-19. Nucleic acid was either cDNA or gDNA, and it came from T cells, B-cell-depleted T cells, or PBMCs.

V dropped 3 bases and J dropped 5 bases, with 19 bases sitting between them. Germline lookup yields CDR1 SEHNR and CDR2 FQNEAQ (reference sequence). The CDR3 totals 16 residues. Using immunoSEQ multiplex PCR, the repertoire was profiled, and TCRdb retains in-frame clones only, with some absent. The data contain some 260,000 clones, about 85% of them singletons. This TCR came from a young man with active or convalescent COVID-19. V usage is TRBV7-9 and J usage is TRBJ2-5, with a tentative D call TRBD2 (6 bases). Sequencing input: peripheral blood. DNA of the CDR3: TGTGCCAGCAGCTTTCTTATCGCGGGGAGCCAGGAGACCCAGTACTTC. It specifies CASSFLIAGSQETQYF.